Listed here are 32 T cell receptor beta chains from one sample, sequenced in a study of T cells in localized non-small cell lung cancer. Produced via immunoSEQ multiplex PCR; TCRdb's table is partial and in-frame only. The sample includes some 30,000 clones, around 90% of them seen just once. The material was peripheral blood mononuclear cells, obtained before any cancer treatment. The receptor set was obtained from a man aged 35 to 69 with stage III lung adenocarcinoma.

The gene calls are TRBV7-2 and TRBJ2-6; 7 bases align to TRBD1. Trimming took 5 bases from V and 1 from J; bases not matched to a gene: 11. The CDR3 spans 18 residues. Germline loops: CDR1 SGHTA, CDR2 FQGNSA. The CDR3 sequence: CASSPRTGFQSGANVLTF. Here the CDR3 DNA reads TGTGCCAGCAGCCCTCGGACAGGCTTCCAATCTGGGGCCAACGTCCTGACTTTC.

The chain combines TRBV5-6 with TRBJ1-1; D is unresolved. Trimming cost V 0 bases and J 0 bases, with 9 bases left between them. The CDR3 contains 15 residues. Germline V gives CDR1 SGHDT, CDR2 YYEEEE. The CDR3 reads CASSLGHLMNTEAFF. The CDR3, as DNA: TGTGCCAGCAGCTTGGGACATTTAATGAACACTGAAGCTTTCTTT.

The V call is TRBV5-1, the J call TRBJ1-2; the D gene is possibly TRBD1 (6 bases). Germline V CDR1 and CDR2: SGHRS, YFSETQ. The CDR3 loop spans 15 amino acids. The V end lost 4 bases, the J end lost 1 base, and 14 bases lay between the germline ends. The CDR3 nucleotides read TGCGCCAGCAGCACTGGGGGCTCCGGTAACTATGGCTACACCTTC. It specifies CASSTGGSGNYGYTF. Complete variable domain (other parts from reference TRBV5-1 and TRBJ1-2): KAGVTQTPRYLIKTRGQQVTLSCSPISGHRSVSWYQQTPGQGLQFLFEYFSETQRNKGNFPGRFSGRQFSNSRSEMNVSTLELGDSALYLCASSTGGSGNYGYTFGSGTRLTVV.

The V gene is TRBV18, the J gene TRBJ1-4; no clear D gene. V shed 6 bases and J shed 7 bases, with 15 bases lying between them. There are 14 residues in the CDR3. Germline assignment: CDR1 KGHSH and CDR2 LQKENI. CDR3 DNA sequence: TGTGCCAGCTCCGAGACATTTTTAAGTGAAAAACTGTTTTTT. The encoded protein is CASSETFLSEKLFF.

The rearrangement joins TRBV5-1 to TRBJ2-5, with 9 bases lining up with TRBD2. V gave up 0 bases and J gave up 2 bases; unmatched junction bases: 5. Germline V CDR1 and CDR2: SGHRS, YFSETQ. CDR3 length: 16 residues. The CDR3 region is CASSLVPSGVQETQYF. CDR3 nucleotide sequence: TGCGCCAGCAGCTTGGTTCCTAGCGGGGTTCAAGAGACCCAGTACTTC.

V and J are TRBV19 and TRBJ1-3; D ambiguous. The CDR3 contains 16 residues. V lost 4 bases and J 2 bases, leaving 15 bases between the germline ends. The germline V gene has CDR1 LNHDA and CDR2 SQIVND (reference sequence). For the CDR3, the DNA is TGTGCCAGTAGTAGGTCGGCAGAAAACACTGGAAACACCATATATTTT. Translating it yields CASSRSAENTGNTIYF.

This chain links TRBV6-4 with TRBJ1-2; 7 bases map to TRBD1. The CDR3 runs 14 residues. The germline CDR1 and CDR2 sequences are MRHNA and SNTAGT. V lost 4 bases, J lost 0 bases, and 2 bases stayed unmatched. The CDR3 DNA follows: TGTGCCAGCAGTGCGGGACAGACTAACTATGGCTACACCTTC. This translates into CASSAGQTNYGYTF.

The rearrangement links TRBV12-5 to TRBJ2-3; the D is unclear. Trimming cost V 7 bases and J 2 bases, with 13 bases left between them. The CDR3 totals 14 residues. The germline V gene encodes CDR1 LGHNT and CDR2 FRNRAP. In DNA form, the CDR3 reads TGTGCTAGTGCCCCCCGGGCACTCACAGATACGCAGTATTTT. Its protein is CASAPRALTDTQYF.

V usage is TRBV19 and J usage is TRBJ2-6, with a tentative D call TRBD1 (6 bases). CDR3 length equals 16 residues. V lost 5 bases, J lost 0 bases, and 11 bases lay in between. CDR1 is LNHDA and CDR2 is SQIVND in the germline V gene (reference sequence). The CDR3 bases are TGTGCCAGTAGTGGCAGGGGACCCTCTGGGGCCAACGTCCTGACTTTC. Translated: CASSGRGPSGANVLTF.

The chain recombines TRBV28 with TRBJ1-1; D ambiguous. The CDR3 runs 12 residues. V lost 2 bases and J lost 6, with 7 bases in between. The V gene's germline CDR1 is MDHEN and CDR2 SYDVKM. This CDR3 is CASSLSGAEAFF. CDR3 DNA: TGTGCCAGCAGTTTAAGTGGGGCTGAAGCTTTCTTT.

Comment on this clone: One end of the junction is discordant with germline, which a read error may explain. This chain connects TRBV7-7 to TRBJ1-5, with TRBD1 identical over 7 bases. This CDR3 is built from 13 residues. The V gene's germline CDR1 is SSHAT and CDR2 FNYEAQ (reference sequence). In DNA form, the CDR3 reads TGTGCGAGCAGCCAGGGGGGCAATCAGCCCCAGCATTTT. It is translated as CASSQGGNQPQHF.

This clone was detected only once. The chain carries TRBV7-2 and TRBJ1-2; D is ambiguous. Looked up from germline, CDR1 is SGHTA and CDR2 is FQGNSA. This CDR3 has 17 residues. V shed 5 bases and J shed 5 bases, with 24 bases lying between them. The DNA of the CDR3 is TGTGCCAGCAGCCCTTTCAAGGGCTACGATTGGTTTTATGGCTACACCTTC. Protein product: CASSPFKGYDWFYGYTF.

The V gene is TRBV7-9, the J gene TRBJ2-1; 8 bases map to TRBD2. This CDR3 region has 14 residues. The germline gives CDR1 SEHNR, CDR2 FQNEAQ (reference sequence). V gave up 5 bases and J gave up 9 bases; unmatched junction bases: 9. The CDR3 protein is CASSRGGQLSEQFF. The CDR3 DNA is TGTGCCAGCAGCCGGGGGGGCCAGTTGAGTGAGCAGTTCTTC.

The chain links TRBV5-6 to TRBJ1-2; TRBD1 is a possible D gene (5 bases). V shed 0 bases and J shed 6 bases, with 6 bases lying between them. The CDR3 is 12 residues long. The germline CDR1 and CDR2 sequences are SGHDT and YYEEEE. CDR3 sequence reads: CASSLGGDGYTF. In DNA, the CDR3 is TGTGCCAGCAGCTTGGGAGGGGATGGCTACACCTTC. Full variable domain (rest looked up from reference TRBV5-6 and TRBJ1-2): DAGVTQSPTHLIKTRGQQVTLRCSPKSGHDTVSWYQQALGQGPQFIFQYYEEEERQRGNFPDRFSGHQFPNYSSELNVNALLLGDSALYLCASSLGGDGYTFGSGTRLTVV.

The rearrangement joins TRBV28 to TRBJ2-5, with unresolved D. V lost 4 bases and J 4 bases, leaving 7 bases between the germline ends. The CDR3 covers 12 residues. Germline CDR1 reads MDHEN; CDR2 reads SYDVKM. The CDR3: CASSSVVETQYF. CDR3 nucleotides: TGTGCCAGCAGTTCGGTTGTAGAGACCCAGTACTTC.

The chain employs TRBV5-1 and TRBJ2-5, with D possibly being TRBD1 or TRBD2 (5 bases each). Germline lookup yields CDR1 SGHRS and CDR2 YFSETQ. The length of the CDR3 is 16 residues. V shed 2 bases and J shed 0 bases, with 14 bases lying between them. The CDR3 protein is CASSLGKGTYQETQYF. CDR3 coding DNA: TGCGCCAGCAGCTTAGGAAAGGGGACGTACCAAGAGACCCAGTACTTC.

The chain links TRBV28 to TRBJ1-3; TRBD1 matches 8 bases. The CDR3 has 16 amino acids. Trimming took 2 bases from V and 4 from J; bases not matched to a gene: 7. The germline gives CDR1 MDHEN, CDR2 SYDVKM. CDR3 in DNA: TGTGCCAGCAGTTTACCCGGGACAGGCAAAGGAAACACCATATATTTT. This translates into CASSLPGTGKGNTIYF.

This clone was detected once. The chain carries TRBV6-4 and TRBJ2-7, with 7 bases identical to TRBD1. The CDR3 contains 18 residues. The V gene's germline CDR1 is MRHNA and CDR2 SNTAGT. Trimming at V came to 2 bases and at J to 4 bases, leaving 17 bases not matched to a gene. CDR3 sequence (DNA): TGTGCCAGCAGTGACGCCCGGGACAGAGGGCGAAGCTATTACGAGCAGTACTTC. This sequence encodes CASSDARDRGRSYYEQYF.

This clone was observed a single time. CDR3 sequence: CASSGGRSSYNEQFF. Written as DNA, the CDR3 is TGCGCCAGCAGCGGGGGACGCAGCTCCTACAATGAGCAGTTCTTC. J is TRBJ2-1 and V is TRBV5-1; D may correspond to TRBD1 or TRBD2 (5 bases each). Trimming removed 4 bases at V and 0 bases at J, with 11 bases between. The germline CDR1 and CDR2 sequences are SGHRS and YFSETQ. The CDR3 covers 15 residues.

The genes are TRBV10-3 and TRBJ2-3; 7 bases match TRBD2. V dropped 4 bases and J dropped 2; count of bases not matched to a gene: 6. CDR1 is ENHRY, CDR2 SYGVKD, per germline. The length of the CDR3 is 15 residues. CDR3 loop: CAISGAGRTTDTQYF. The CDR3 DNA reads TGTGCCATCAGTGGAGCGGGACGGACCACAGATACGCAGTATTTT.

The CDR3 spells CASSIGGPRDTQYF. The CDR3 DNA is TGTGCCAGTAGTATAGGTGGACCGAGGGATACGCAGTATTTT. The chain has TRBV19 and TRBJ2-3; D ambiguous. Germline V gene data show CDR1 as LNHDA and CDR2 as SQIVND (reference sequence). The CDR3 covers 14 residues. With 1 base removed from V and 6 bases from J, the gap between germline ends came to 11 bases.

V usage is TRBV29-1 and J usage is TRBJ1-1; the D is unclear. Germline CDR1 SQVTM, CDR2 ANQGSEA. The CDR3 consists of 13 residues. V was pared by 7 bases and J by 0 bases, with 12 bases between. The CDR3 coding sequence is TGCAGCGCCATTACTTCCATGAACACTGAAGCTTTCTTT. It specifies CSAITSMNTEAFF.

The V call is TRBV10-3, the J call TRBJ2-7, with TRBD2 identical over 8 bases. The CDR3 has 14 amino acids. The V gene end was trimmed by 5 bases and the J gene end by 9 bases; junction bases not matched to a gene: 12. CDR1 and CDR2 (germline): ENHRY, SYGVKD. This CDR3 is CAISPGGTSSLQYF. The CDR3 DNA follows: TGTGCCATCAGTCCAGGCGGGACTAGTTCTCTGCAGTACTTC.

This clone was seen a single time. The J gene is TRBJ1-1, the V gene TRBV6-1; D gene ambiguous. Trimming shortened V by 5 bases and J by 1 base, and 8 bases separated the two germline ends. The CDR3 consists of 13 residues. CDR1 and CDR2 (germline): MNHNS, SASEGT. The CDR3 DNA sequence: TGTGCCAGCAGTCCCAAGGGGAACACTGAAGCTTTCTTT. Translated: CASSPKGNTEAFF.

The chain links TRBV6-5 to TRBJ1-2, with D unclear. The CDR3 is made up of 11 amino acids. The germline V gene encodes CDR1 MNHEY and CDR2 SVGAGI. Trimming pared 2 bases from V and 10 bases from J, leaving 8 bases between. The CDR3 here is CASSYQMSYTF. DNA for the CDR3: TGTGCCAGCAGTTACCAAATGTCCTACACCTTC.

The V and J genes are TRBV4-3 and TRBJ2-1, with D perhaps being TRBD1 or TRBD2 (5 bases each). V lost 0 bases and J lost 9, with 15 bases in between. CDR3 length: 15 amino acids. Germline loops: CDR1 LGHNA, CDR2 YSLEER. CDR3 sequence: CASSQDYPRDAEQFF. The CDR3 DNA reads TGCGCCAGCAGCCAAGACTACCCCCGGGACGCTGAGCAGTTCTTC.

In DNA, the CDR3 is TGTGCCAGCAGCAGGGGGACGGGCCTCTCTGGGGCCAACGTCCTGACTTTC. Amino acids: CASSRGTGLSGANVLTF. V usage is TRBV13 and J usage is TRBJ2-6; D is perhaps TRBD1 (6 bases). Germline CDR1 PRHDT, CDR2 FYEKMQ (reference sequence). The CDR3 consists of 17 residues. V shed 5 bases and J shed 0 bases, with 14 bases lying between them.

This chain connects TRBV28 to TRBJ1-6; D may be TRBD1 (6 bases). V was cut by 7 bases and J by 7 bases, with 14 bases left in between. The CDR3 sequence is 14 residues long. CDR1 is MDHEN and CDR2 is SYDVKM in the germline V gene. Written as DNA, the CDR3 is TGTGCCAGCAAGGGTGGGGGCGGCAATTCACCCCTCCACTTT. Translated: CASKGGGGNSPLHF.

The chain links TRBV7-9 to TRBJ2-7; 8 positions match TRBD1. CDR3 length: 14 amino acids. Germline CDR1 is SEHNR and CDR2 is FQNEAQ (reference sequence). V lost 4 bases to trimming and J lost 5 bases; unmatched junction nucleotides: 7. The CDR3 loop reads CASSYTGGSDEQYF. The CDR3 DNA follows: TGTGCCAGCAGCTATACAGGGGGAAGCGACGAGCAGTACTTC.

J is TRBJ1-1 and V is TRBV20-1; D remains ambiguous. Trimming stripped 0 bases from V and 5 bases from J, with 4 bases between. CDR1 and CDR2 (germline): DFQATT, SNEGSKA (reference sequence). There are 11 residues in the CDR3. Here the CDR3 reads CSARDLTEAFF. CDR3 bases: TGCAGTGCTAGAGACCTAACTGAAGCTTTCTTT.

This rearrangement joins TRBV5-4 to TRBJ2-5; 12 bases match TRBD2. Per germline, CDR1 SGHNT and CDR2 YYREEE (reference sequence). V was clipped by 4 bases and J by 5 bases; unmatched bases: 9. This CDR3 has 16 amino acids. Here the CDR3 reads CASSIGLAGLRETQYF. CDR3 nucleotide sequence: TGTGCCAGCAGCATAGGACTAGCGGGGCTCCGGGAGACCCAGTACTTC.

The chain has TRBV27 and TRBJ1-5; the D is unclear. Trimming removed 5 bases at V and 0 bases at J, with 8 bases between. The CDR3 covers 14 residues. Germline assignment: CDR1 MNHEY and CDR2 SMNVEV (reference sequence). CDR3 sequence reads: CASSNINSNQPQHF. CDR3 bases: TGTGCCAGCAGTAACATAAATAGCAATCAGCCCCAGCATTTT.